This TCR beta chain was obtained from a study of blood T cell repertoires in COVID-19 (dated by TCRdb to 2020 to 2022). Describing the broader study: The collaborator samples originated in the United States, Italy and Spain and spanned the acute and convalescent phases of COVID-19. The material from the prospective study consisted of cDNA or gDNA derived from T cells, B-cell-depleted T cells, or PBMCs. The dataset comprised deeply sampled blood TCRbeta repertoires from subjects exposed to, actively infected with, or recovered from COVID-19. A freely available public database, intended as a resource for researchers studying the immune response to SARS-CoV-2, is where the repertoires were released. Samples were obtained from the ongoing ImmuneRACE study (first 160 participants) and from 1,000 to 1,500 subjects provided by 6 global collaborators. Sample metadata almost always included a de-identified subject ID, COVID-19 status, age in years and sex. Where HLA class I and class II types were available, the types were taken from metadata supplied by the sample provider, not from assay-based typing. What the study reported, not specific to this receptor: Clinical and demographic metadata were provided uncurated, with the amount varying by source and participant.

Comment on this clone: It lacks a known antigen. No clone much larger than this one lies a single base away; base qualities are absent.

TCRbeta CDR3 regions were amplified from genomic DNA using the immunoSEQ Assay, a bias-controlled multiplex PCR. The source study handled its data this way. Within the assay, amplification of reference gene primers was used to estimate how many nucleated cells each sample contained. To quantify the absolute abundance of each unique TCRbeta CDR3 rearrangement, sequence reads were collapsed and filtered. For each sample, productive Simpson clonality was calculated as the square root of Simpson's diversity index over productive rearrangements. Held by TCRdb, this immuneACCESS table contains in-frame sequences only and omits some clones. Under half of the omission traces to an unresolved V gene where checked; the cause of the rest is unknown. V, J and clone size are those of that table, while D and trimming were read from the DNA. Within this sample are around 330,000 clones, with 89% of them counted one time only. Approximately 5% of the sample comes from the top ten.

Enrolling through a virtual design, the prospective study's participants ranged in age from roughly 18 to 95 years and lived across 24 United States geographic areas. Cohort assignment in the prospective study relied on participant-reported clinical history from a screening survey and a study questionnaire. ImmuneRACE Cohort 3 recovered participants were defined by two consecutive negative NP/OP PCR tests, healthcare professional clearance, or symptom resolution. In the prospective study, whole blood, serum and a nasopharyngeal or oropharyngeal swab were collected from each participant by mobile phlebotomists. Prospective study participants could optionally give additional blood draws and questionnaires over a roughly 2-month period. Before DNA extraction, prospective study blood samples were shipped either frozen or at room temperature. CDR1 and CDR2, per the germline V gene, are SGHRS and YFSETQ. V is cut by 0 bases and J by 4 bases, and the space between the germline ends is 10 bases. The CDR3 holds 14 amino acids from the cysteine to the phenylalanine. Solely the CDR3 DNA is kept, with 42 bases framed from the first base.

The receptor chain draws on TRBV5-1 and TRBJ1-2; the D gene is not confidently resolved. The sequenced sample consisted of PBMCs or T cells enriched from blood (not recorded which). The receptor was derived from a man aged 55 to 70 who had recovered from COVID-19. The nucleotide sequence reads TGCGCCAGCAGCTTGGTCGGGGAAGGCTATGGCTACACCTTC. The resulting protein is CASSLVGEGYGYTF. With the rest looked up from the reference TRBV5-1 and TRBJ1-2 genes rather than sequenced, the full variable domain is KAGVTQTPRYLIKTRGQQVTLSCSPISGHRSVSWYQQTPGQGLQFLFEYFSETQRNKGNFPGRFSGRQFSNSRSEMNVSTLELGDSALYLCASSLVGEGYGYTFGSGTRLTVV.